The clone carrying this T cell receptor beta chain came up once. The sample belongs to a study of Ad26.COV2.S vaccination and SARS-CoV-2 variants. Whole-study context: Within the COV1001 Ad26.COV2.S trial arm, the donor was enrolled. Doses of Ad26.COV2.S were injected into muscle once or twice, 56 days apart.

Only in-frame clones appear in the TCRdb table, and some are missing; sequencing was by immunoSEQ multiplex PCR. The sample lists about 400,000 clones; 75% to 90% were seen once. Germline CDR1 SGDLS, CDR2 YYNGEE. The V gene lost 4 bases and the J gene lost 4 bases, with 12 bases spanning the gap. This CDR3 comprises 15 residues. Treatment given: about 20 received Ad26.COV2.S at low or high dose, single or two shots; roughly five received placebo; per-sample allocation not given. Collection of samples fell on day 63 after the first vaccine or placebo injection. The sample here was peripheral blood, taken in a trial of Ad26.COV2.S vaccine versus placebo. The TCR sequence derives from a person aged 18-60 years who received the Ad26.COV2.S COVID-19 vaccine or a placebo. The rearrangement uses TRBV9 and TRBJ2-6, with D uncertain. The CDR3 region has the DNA TGTGCCAGCAGCCTTAGACCTGGGGGGGCCAACGTCCTGACTTTC. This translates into CASSLRPGGANVLTF.